Listed here is a single T cell receptor (beta chain). Clones were read by immunoSEQ multiplex PCR, and TCRdb kept only the in-frame ones, dropping some. The data contain 40,000 to 55,000 clones, 70% to 90% of them singletons. The CDR3 length is 13 residues. Trimming left V 1 base short and J 6 bases short, with 9 bases between. Germline V lookup: CDR1 SGDLS, CDR2 YYNGEE. The sample is drawn from a study of OX40 agonist ivuxolimab in advanced cancers. Overall study context: The patients received ivuxolimab by intravenous route every 2 weeks at 0.01 to 10 mg/kg. Recorded diagnoses for dose-escalation patients were hepatocellular carcinoma, melanoma, renal cell or head and neck cancer.

The TCR comes from an adult with an advanced solid tumor such as melanoma, head and neck, liver or kidney cancer. This chain connects TRBV9 to TRBJ2-3; D is undetermined. The input for sequencing was CD4+ or CD8+ T cells sorted from blood, taken in a trial of the OX40 agonist ivuxolimab. Here the CDR3 DNA reads TGTGCCAGCAGCGTATGGCCGGCGGATACGCAGTATTTT. It is translated as CASSVWPADTQYF.